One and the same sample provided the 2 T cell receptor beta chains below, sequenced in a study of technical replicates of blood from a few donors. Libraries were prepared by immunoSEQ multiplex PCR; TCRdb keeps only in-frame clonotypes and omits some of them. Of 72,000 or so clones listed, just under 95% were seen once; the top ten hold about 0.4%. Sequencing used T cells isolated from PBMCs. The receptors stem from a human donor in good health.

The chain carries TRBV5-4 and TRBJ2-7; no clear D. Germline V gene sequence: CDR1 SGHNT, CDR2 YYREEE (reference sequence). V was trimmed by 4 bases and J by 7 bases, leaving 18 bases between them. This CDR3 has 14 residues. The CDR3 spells CASSEDVRFGEQYF. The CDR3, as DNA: TGTGCCAGCAGCGAGGATGTCAGATTTGGAGAGCAGTACTTC. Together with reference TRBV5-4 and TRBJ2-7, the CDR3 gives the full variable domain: ETGVTQSPTHLIKTRGQQVTLRCSSQSGHNTVSWYQQALGQGPQFIFQYYREEENGRGNFPPRFSGLQFPNYSSELNVNALELDDSALYLCASSEDVRFGEQYFGPGTRLTVT.

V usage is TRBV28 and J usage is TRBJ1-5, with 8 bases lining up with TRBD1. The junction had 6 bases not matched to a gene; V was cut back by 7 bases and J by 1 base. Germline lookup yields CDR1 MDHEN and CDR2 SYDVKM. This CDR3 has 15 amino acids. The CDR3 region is CASTWAGGSNQPQHF. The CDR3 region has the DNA TGTGCCAGCACCTGGGCAGGGGGCAGCAATCAGCCCCAGCATTTT.